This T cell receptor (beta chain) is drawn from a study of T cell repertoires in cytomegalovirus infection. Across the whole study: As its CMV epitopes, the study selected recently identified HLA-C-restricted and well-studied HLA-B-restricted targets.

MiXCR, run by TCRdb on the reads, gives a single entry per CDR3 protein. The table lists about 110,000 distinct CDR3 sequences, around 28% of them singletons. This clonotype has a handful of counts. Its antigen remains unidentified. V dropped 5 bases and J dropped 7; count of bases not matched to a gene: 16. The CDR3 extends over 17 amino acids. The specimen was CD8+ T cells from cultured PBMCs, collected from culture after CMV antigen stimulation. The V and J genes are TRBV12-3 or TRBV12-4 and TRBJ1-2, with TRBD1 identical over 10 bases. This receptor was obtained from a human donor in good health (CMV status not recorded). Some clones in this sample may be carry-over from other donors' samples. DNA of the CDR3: TGTGCCAGCAGTCACTACTCCCTGGGACAGGGGCCGGGTGGCTACACCTTC. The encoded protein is CASSHYSLGQGPGGYTF.